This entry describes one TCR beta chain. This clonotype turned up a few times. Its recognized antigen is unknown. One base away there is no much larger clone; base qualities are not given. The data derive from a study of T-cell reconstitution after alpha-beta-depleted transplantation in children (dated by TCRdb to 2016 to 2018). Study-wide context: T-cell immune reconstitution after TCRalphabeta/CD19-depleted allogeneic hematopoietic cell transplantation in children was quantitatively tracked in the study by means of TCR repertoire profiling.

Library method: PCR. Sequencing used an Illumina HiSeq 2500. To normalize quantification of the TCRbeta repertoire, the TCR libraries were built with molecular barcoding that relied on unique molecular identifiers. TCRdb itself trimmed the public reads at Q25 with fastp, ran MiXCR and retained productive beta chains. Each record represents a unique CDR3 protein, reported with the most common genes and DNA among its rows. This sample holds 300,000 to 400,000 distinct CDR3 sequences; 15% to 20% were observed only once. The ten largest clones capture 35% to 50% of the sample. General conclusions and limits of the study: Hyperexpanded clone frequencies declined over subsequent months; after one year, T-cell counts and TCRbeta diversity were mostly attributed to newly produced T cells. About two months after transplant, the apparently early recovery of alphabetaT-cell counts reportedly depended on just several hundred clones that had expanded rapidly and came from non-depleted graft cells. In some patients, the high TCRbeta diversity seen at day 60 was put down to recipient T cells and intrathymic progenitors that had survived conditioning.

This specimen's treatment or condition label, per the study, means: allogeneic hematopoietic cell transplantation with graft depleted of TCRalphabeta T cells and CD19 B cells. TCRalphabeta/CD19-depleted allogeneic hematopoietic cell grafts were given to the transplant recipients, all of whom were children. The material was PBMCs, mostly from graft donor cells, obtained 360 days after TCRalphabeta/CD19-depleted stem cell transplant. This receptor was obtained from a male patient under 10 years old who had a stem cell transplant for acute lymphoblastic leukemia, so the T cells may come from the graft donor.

The CDR3 is CASSSRGYTDTQYF. The nucleotide sequence reads as follows: TGTGCCAGCAGTTCGCGGGGGTACACAGATACGCAGTATTTT. The V and J genes are TRBV12-3 or TRBV12-4 and TRBJ2-3, with 7 bases in between that match TRBD2. The CDR3 contains 14 residues, cysteine and phenylalanine counted. Just CDR3 DNA is preserved here, 42 bases in frame from base 1. Trimming takes 4 bases off V and 2 bases off J; junction bases not matched to a gene: 3.